What follows are 18 T cell receptor beta chains derived from one specimen sequenced in a study of cytotoxic CD8 clonotypes in ibrutinib-treated CLL. Generated by immunoSEQ multiplex PCR, the TCRdb table keeps only in-frame clones and is missing some. The sample holds about 60,000 clones, around 60% seen once. Sequencing used PBMCs, obtained after 24 months of ibrutinib treatment. The receptor source for this set is a human donor with chronic lymphocytic leukemia.

The chain joins TRBV6-5 to TRBJ1-4; 8 positions match TRBD1. Looked up from germline, CDR1 is MNHEY and CDR2 is SVGAGI. The J segment lost 8 bases and the V segment lost 5 bases, leaving 4 bases of the junction unmatched. This CDR3 comprises 13 residues. CDR3 residues: CASSADREEKLFF. The CDR3 bases are TGTGCCAGCAGTGCGGACAGGGAGGAAAAACTGTTTTTT.

The rearrangement joins TRBV28 to TRBJ1-2, with a weak D call TRBD1 (5 bases). The CDR3 is made up of 16 amino acids. Trimming cost V 5 bases and J 4 bases, with 20 bases left between them. CDR1 MDHEN and CDR2 SYDVKM come from the germline V gene. In nucleotides, the CDR3 is TGTGCCAGCAGTGTTGTCAGGGAGGCTCGAAGCTATGGCTACACCTTC. This translates into CASSVVREARSYGYTF.

The genes are TRBV13 and TRBJ2-4; perhaps TRBD1 as D (6 bases). Per the germline V gene, CDR1 is PRHDT and CDR2 is FYEKMQ (reference sequence). CDR3 length: 15 residues. V dropped 5 bases and J dropped 1 base, with 12 bases sitting between them. Written as DNA, the CDR3 is TGTGCCAGCAGCCACAGACAGGCTGCCAAAAACATTCAGTACTTC. Its translation: CASSHRQAAKNIQYF. The complete variable domain, with remaining parts taken from reference TRBV13 and TRBJ2-4, reads AAGVIQSPRHLIKEKRETATLKCYPIPRHDTVYWYQQGPGQDPQFLISFYEKMQSDKGSIPDRFSAQQFSDYHSELNMSSLELGDSALYFCASSHRQAAKNIQYFGAGTRLSVL.

This chain connects TRBV7-9 to TRBJ1-6, with 8 positions matching TRBD1. The CDR3 extends over 15 amino acids. Germline V CDR1 and CDR2: SEHNR, FQNEAQ (reference sequence). The V gene end was trimmed by 3 bases and the J gene end by 5 bases; junction bases not matched to a gene: 3. CDR3 in amino acids: CASSLTGVDNSPLHF. Here the CDR3 DNA reads TGTGCCAGCAGCTTGACAGGGGTTGATAATTCACCCCTCCACTTT.

In this sample, this clone turned up a few times. The V and J genes are TRBV15 and TRBJ2-5, with 7 positions matching TRBD1. Looked up from germline, CDR1 is LNHNV and CDR2 is YYDKDF (reference sequence). The CDR3 runs to 14 residues. After removal of 1 base from V and 4 bases from J, the junction contained 3 bases not matched to a gene. The CDR3 spells CATSRGPGGETQYF. The CDR3 DNA reads as TGTGCCACCAGCAGAGGCCCAGGGGGAGAGACCCAGTACTTC.

The chain links TRBV18 to TRBJ2-1; tentatively, D is TRBD2 (6 bases). Germline V CDR1 and CDR2: KGHSH, LQKENI. The CDR3 covers 16 residues. V was clipped by 3 bases and J by 9 bases, with 21 bases between them. The CDR3 DNA is TGTGCCAGCTCACCCCGCGAAGTCGGGAGATGGGTTGAGCAGTTCTTC. As protein: CASSPREVGRWVEQFF.

With respect to this clone: A read error is likely here: a far larger clone is one base away. V usage is TRBV5-6 and J usage is TRBJ2-1; TRBD2 matches at 9 bases. Unmatched junction bases numbered 9, after V lost 6 bases and J lost 8 bases. There are 14 residues in the CDR3. Germline CDR1 is SGHDT and CDR2 is YYEEEE. CDR3 nucleotides: TGTGCCAGCAAGCAGACTAGCGGTCCCCATGAGCAGTTCTTC. Its translation is CASKQTSGPHEQFF. The whole variable domain, remainder taken from reference TRBV5-6 and TRBJ2-1, is DAGVTQSPTHLIKTRGQQVTLRCSPKSGHDTVSWYQQALGQGPQFIFQYYEEEERQRGNFPDRFSGHQFPNYSSELNVNALLLGDSALYLCASKQTSGPHEQFFGPGTRLTVL.

This chain links TRBV28 with TRBJ2-5; 7 bases are shared with TRBD1. This CDR3 contains 15 residues. V shed 6 bases, J shed 5 bases, and the junction held 12 bases outside the gene matches. Germline V gene data show CDR1 as MDHEN and CDR2 as SYDVKM. The CDR3 reads CASSRQGAGLETQYF. DNA for the CDR3: TGTGCCAGCAGCCGACAGGGAGCTGGGTTGGAGACCCAGTACTTC.

This CDR3 reads CASSLGTGIGGYTF. CDR3 DNA: TGTGCCAGCAGTTTAGGGACAGGGATTGGTGGCTACACCTTC. This chain joins TRBV27 and TRBJ1-2; 9 positions agree with TRBD1. The J segment lost 7 bases and the V segment lost 2 bases, leaving 5 bases of the junction unmatched. The CDR3 runs to 14 residues. The germline gives CDR1 MNHEY, CDR2 SMNVEV (reference sequence).

This clone was found a few times. The chain uses TRBV6-5 and TRBJ2-7; D is unresolved. The germline V gene encodes CDR1 MNHEY and CDR2 SVGAGI. The CDR3 consists of 13 residues. The V end was cut by 6 bases, the J end by 1 base, with 10 bases between. The CDR3 loop reads CASRFTDSYEQYF. The DNA of the CDR3 is TGTGCCAGCAGATTTACTGATTCCTACGAGCAGTACTTC.

This clone has just a few counts. The chain employs TRBV28 and TRBJ1-2, with D perhaps matching TRBD1 (6 bases). The CDR3 runs 13 residues. Trimming cost V 5 bases and J 4 bases, with 11 bases left between them. From germline, CDR1 is MDHEN and CDR2 SYDVKM. DNA for the CDR3: TGTGCCAGCAGTCAAAGGGGGGGCTATGGCTACACCTTC. Translation: CASSQRGGYGYTF.

The rearrangement links TRBV6-5 to TRBJ2-7; D is possibly TRBD1 (6 bases). The CDR3 is 12 amino acids. Germline loops: CDR1 MNHEY, CDR2 SVGAGI. The V end lost 5 bases, the J end lost 4 bases, and 9 bases lay between the germline ends. The CDR3: CASSEDRYEQYF. The CDR3 DNA reads TGTGCCAGCAGTGAAGACAGGTACGAGCAGTACTTC.

The chain has TRBV2 and TRBJ2-7, with D possibly being TRBD1 or TRBD2 (5 bases each). In germline, CDR1 is SNHLY, CDR2 FYNNEI. The CDR3 extends over 15 amino acids. V lost 2 bases and J lost 3, with 14 bases in between. As DNA, the CDR3 is TGTGCCAGCAGTGAAAGGGTACGGGGCTACTACGAGCAGTACGTC. As protein: CASSERVRGYYEQYV.

This clone was observed a single time. The V gene is TRBV27, the J gene TRBJ2-1; no definite D call. The CDR3 runs 15 residues. Germline CDR1 reads MNHEY; CDR2 reads SMNVEV (reference sequence). V lost 6 bases and J lost 5, with 17 bases in between. This chain's CDR3 is CASSPYTQVNNEQFF. The CDR3 nucleotides read TGTGCCAGCAGCCCATACACCCAGGTGAACAATGAGCAGTTCTTC.

This clone was counted a few times. The rearrangement links TRBV6-4 to TRBJ2-5; D might be TRBD2 (6 bases). V lost 6 bases and J 1 base, leaving 15 bases between the germline ends. The CDR3 consists of 15 residues. Germline V gives CDR1 MRHNA, CDR2 SNTAGT. CDR3: CASRAGRWAQETQYF. As DNA, the CDR3 is TGTGCCAGCAGAGCGGGTAGGTGGGCCCAAGAGACCCAGTACTTC.

This chain uses TRBV6-5 with TRBJ1-2; 8 bases match TRBD1. V was pared by 0 bases and J by 6 bases, with 6 bases of the junction left unmatched. The germline CDR1 and CDR2 sequences are MNHEY and SVGAGI. This CDR3 spans 15 amino acids. CDR3 sequence reads: CASSYSDAGGNGYTF. As DNA, the CDR3 is TGTGCCAGCAGTTACTCGGATGCAGGGGGCAATGGCTACACCTTC.

This chain connects TRBV6-4 to TRBJ1-2; D is ambiguous. With 7 bases removed from V and 8 bases from J, the gap between germline ends came to 26 bases. Germline V gene data show CDR1 as MRHNA and CDR2 as SNTAGT. This CDR3 spans 16 amino acids. CDR3 sequence (DNA): TGTGCCAGCACCCCCGGCACCGCGACAATGCCCGGGGGCTACACCTTC. Protein: CASTPGTATMPGGYTF.

The chain carries TRBV5-5 and TRBJ1-5; D ambiguous. Germline-derived CDR1 and CDR2 are SGHKS and YYEKEE (reference sequence). V was clipped by 0 bases and J by 7 bases, with 17 bases between them. The CDR3 has 16 amino acids. The CDR3: CASSLGTLAGYQPQHF. DNA for the CDR3: TGTGCCAGCAGCTTGGGGACCCTCGCGGGTTACCAGCCCCAGCATTTT.